This T cell receptor (beta chain) was found in a study of T-cell reconstitution after alpha-beta-depleted transplantation in children. For TCRbeta, the library was prepared with unique molecular identifiers. TCRdb used MiXCR to reprocess the PCR reads, holding one entry per CDR3 protein. The sample records about 110,000 distinct CDR3 sequences, about 9.4% being singletons. Ten or more counts support this clonotype. The germline gives CDR1 DFQATT, CDR2 SNEGSKA (reference sequence). Losses at the gene ends were 6 bases for V and 3 bases for J; bases not matched to a gene: 5. The CDR3 has 15 residues. The receptor's source is a human donor who donated a stem cell graft to a child with acute lymphoblastic leukemia. Source: PBMCs from the stem cell graft donor, taken from the stem cell graft. The chain links TRBV20-1 to TRBJ2-7; 16 bases fit TRBD2. The CDR3 protein is CSALGTSGRGYEQYF. In DNA, the CDR3 is TGCAGTGCCCTCGGGACTAGCGGGAGGGGCTACGAGCAGTACTTC.